The clone carrying this T cell receptor beta chain was detected a few times. As yet, its antigen is unknown. These data belong to a study of T cells in Graves' hyperthyroidism and ophthalmopathy. General observations from the study: In the analysis, a 13 V-J model separated ophthalmopathy from stable hyperthyroidism.

RNA transcripts provided the source from which TCR beta CDR3 regions were amplified. A set of HTBI primers served as the primers for a first-round RT-PCR of the TCR CDR3. A single record per CDR3 protein comes from TCRdb applying MiXCR to the multiplex PCR reads. Of about 700,000 distinct CDR3 sequences in the sample, around 13% were seen once. V was trimmed by 6 bases and J by 6 bases, leaving 20 bases between them. Germline CDR1 is SEHNR and CDR2 is FQNEAQ (reference sequence). The CDR3 is 15 amino acids. Researchers defined stable Graves' hyperthyroidism as no ophthalmopathy progression within 18 months. The authors obtained PBMCs from roughly 9.7 ml of fresh peripheral blood.

The chain couples TRBV7-9 to TRBJ1-2, with D possibly matching TRBD1 (6 bases). Sequencing was done on a sample of blood. This receptor was obtained from a woman under 30 with Graves' hyperthyroidism. CDR3: CASSPMGGPVDGYTF. DNA for the CDR3: TGTGCCAGCAGTCCCATGGGGGGGCCGGTGGATGGCTACACCTTC.